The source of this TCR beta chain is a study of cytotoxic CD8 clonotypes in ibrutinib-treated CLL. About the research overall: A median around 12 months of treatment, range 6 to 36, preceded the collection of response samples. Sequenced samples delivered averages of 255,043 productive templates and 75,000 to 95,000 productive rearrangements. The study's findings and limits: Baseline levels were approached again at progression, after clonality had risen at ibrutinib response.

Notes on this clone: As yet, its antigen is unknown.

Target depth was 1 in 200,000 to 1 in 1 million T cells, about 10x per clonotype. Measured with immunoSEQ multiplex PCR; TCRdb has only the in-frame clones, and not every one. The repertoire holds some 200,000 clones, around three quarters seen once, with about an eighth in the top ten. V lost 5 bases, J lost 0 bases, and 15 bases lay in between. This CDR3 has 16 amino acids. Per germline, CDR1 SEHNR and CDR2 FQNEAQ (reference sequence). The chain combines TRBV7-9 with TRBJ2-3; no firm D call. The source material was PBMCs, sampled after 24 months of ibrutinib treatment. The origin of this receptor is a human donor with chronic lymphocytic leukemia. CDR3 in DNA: TGTGCCAGCAGCCCAGGCGTATTCTTTAGCACAGATACGCAGTATTTT. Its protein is CASSPGVFFSTDTQYF.